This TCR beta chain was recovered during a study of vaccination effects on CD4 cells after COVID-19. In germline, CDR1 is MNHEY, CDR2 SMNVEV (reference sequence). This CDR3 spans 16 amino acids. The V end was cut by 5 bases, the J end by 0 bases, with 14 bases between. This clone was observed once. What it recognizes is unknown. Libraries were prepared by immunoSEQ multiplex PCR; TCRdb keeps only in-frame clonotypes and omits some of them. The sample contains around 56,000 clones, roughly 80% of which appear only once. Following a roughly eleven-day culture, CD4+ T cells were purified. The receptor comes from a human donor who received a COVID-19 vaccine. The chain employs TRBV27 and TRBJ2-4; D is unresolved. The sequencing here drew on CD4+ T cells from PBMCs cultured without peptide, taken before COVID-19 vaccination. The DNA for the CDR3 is TGTGCCAGCAGTCCCACGATAACTCTAGCCAAAAACATTCAGTACTTC. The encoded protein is CASSPTITLAKNIQYF.